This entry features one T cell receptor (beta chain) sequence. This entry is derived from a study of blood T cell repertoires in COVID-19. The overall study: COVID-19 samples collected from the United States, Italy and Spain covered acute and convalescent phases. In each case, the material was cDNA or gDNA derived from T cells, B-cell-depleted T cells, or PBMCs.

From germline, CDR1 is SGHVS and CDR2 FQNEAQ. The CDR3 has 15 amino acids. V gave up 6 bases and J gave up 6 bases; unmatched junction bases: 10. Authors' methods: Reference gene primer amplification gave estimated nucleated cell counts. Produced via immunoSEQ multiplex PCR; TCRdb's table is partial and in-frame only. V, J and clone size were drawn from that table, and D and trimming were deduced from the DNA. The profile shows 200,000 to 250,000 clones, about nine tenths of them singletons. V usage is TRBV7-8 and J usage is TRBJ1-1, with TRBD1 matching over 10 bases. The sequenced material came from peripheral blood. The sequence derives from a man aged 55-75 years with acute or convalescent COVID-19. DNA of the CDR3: TGTGCCAGCAGTCCCAATCGGGGACAGGGGTCTGAAGCTTTCTTT. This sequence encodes CASSPNRGQGSEAFF.